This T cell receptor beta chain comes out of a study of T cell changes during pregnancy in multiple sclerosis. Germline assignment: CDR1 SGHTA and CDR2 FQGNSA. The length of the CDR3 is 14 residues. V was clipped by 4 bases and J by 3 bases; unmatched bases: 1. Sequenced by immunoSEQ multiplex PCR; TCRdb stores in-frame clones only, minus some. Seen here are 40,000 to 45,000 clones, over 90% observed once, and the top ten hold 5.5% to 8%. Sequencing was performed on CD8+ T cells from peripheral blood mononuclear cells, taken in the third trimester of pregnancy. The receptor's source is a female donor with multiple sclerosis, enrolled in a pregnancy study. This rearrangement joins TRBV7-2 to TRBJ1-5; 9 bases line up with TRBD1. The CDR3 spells CASSWDRDNQPQHF. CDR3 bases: TGTGCCAGCAGCTGGGACAGGGACAATCAGCCCCAGCATTTT.